Reported below is one T cell receptor beta chain. Per the authors' pipeline: By means of reference gene primer amplification, nucleated cell counts were estimated. Data came from immunoSEQ multiplex PCR; TCRdb stores just in-frame clones and leaves some out. The V and J calls and clone size were taken over from that table, and D and trimming were inferred from the DNA. The repertoire holds tens of thousands of clones, about 91% seen once, with 2% to 2.5% in the top ten. The data were taken from a study of blood T cell repertoires in COVID-19. Study-wide background: Acute and convalescent COVID-19 specimens originated in the United States, Italy and Spain. Nucleic acid was either cDNA or gDNA, and it came from T cells, B-cell-depleted T cells, or PBMCs.

Germline CDR1 and CDR2: MDHEN and SYDVKM. This CDR3 is 13 amino acids long. With 3 bases removed from V and 6 bases from J, the gap between germline ends came to 11 bases. Sequenced material: peripheral blood. The receptor was derived from a man aged 45-65 years with active COVID-19. The chain uses TRBV28 and TRBJ2-5; D unclear. CDR3 sequence reads: CASSLSGYKTQYF. The CDR3 DNA reads TGTGCCAGCAGTTTGTCGGGTTATAAGACCCAGTACTTC. Drawing the rest from reference TRBV28 and TRBJ2-5, the complete variable domain is DVKVTQSSRYLVKRTGEKVFLECVQDMDHENMFWYRQDPGLGLRLIYFSYDVKMKEKGDIPEGYSVSREKKERFSLILESASTNQTSMYLCASSLSGYKTQYFGPGTRLLVL.